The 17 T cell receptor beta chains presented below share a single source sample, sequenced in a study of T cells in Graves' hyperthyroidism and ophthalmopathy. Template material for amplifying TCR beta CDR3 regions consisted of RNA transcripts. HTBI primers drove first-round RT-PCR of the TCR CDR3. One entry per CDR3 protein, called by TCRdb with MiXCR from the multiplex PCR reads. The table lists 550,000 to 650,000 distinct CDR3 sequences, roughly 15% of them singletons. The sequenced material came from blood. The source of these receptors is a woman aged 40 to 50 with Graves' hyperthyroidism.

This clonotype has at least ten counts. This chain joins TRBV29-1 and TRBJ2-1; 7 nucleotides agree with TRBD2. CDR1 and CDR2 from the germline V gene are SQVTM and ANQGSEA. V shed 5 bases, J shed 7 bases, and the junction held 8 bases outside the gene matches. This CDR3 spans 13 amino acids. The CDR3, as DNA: TGCAGCGTTCTCGGGGGAGGGTATAATGAGCAGTTCTTC. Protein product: CSVLGGGYNEQFF.

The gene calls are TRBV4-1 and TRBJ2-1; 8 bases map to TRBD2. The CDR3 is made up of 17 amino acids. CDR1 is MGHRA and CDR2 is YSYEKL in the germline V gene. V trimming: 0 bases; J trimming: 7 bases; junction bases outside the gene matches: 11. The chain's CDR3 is CASSQDPRAGGGNEQFF. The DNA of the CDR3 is TGCGCCAGCAGCCAAGACCCCCGGGCGGGAGGAGGGAATGAGCAGTTCTTC.

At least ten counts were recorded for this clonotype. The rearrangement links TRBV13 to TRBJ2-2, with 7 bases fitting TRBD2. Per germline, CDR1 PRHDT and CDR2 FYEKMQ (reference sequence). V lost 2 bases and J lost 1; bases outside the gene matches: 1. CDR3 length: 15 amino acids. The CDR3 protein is CASSLSSGNTGELFF. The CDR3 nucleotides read TGTGCCAGCAGCTTATCTAGCGGGAACACCGGGGAGCTGTTTTTT.

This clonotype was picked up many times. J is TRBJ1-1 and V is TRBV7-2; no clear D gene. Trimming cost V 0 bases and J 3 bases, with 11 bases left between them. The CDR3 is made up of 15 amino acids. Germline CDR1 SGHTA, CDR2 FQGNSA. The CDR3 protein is CASSLALGRDTEAFF. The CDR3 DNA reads TGTGCCAGCAGCTTAGCGTTGGGGAGAGACACTGAAGCTTTCTTT.

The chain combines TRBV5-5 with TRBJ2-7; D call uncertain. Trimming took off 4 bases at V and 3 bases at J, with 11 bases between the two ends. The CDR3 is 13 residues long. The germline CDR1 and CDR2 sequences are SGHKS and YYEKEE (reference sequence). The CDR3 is CASSPTFGYEQYF. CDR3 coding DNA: TGTGCCAGCAGCCCCACATTCGGCTACGAGCAGTACTTC. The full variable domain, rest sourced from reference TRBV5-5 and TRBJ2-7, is DAGVTQSPTHLIKTRGQQVTLRCSPISGHKSVSWYQQVLGQGPQFIFQYYEKEERGRGNFPDRFSARQFPNYSSELNVNALLLGDSALYLCASSPTFGYEQYFGPGTRLTVT.

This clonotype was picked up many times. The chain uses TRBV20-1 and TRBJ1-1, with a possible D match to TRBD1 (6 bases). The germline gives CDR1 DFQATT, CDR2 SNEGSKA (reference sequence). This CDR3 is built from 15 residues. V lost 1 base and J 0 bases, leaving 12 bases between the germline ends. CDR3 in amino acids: CSARGQANMNTEAFF. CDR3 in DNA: TGCAGTGCTAGAGGACAGGCCAACATGAACACTGAAGCTTTCTTT.

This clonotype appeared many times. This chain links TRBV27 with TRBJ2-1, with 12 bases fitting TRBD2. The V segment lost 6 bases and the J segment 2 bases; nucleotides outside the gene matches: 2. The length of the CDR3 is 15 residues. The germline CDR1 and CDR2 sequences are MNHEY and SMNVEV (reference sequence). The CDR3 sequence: CASRRTSGTYNEQFF. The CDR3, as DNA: TGTGCCAGCAGGAGGACTAGCGGGACCTACAATGAGCAGTTCTTC.

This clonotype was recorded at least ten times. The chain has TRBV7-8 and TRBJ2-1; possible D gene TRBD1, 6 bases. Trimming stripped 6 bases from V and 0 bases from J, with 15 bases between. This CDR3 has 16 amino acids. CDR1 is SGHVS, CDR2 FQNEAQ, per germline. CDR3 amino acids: CASSFRDKSSYNEQFF. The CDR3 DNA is TGTGCCAGCAGTTTCCGGGACAAGAGCTCCTACAATGAGCAGTTCTTC. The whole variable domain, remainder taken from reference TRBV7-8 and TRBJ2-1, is GAGVSQSPRYKVAKRGQDVALRCDPISGHVSLFWYQQALGQGPEFLTYFQNEAQLDKSGLPSDRFFAERPEGSVSTLKIQRTQQEDSAVYLCASSFRDKSSYNEQFFGPGTRLTVL.

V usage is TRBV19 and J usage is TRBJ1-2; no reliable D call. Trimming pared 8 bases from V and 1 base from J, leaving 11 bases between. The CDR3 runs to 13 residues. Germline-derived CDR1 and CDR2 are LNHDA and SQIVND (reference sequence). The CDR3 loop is CASATGGNYGYTF. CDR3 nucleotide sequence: TGTGCCAGTGCAACCGGCGGTAACTATGGCTACACCTTC.

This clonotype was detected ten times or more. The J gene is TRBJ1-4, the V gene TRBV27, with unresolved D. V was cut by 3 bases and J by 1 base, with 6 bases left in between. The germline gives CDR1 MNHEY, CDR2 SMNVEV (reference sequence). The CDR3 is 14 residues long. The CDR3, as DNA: TGTGCCAGCAGTTTGTCCGGAACTAATGAAAAACTGTTTTTT. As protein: CASSLSGTNEKLFF.

DNA for the CDR3: TGTGCCAGCAGCCAAGAGGACAGGGGCCCCTACGAGCAGTACTTC. Translation gives CASSQEDRGPYEQYF. This chain joins TRBV4-2 and TRBJ2-7, with TRBD1 matching 9 bases. With 0 bases clipped from V and 2 bases from J, the junction kept 2 bases outside the gene matches. This CDR3 comprises 15 residues. The germline CDR1 and CDR2 sequences are LGHNA and YNFKEQ.

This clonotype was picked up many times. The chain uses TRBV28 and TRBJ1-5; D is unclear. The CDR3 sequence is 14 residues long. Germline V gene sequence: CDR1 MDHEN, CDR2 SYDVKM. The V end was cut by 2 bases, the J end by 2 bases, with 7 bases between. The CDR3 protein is CASSLTHGNQPQHF. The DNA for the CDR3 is TGTGCCAGCAGTTTAACCCACGGCAATCAGCCCCAGCATTTT.

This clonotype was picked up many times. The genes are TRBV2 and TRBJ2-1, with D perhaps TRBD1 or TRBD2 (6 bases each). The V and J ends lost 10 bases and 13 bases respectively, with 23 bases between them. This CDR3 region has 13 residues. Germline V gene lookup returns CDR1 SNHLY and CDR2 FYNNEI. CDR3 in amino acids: CATQGIAAFRQFF. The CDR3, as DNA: TGTGCCACCCAGGGGATAGCGGCCTTTCGACAGTTCTTC.

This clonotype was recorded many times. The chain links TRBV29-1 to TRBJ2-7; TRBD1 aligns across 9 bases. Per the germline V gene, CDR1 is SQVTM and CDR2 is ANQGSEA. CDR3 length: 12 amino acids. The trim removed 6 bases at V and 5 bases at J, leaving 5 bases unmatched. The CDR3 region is CSVAGQGHEQYF. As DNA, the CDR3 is TGCAGCGTCGCGGGACAGGGCCACGAGCAGTACTTC.

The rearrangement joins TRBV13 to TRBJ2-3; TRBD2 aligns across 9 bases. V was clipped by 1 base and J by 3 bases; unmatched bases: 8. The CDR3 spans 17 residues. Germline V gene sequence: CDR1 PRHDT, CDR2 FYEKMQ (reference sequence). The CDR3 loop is CASSLAMREGGTDTQYF. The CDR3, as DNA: TGTGCCAGCAGCTTAGCTATGCGGGAGGGCGGGACAGATACGCAGTATTTT.

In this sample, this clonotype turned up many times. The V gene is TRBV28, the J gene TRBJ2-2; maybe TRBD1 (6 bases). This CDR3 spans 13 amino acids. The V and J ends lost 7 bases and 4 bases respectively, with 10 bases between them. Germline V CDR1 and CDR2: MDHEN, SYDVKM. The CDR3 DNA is TGTGCCAGCATAGACAGGAGCACCGGGGAGCTGTTTTTT. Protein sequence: CASIDRSTGELFF.

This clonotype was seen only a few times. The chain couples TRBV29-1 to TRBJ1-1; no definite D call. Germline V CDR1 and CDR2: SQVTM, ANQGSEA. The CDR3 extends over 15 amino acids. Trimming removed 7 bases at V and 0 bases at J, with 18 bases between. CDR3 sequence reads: CSATRTPTLNTEAFF. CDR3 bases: TGCAGCGCTACCCGGACTCCAACTCTGAACACTGAAGCTTTCTTT.